This entry describes one T cell receptor beta chain. This sample is drawn from a study of T cell responses to AZD1222 COVID-19 vaccine. V lost 5 bases and J 14 bases, leaving 13 bases between the germline ends. CDR1 and CDR2 from the germline V gene are DFQATT and SNEGSKA (reference sequence). The CDR3 extends over 11 amino acids. TCRdb's copy holds only in-frame clones and misses some; the assay was immunoSEQ multiplex PCR. The sample consists of approximately 180,000 clones, approximately 92% of them appearing once. This TCR derives from an adult who received the MenACWY meningococcal vaccine as a control. The sample in question was peripheral blood, obtained 28 days after the second dose of the MenACWY control vaccine. V and J are TRBV20-1 and TRBJ1-6; a possible D gene is TRBD1 (6 bases). The CDR3 protein is CSAGGTTSLHF. In DNA form, the CDR3 reads TGCAGTGCTGGGGGGACAACTTCCCTCCACTTT.